In its sample, the clone carrying this T cell receptor beta chain was seen many times. The antigen remains undetermined. J gave up 4 bases and V 5 bases, and 7 bases lay outside the gene matches. The CDR3 is made up of 14 amino acids. Researchers built TCR beta libraries using quantitative 5'-RACE with molecular barcodes. TCRdb re-called the 5' RACE reads through MiXCR, storing one row per CDR3 protein. Among 150,000 to 200,000 distinct CDR3 sequences, 18% were seen once, and the ten largest hold about 8.3%. The data originate from a study of CD8 T cells in ankylosing spondylitis. Study outcomes and limitations: CD8+ cells made up the disease-linked clones, which were relatively rare in peripheral blood. A TCR beta motif made of about 8 highly homologous variants seemed typical of ankylosing spondylitis blood.

Sequencing was done on a sample of blood, either unsorted or a sorted T cell fraction (not recorded which). The chain employs TRBV12-3 or TRBV12-4 and TRBJ1-1; 7 nucleotides align to TRBD1. This clonotype was obtained from a male donor with ankylosing spondylitis or in good health (not recorded which). CDR3 protein: CASSPRGFGTEAFF. CDR3 sequence (DNA): TGTGCCAGCAGTCCCAGGGGGTTTGGCACTGAAGCTTTCTTT.